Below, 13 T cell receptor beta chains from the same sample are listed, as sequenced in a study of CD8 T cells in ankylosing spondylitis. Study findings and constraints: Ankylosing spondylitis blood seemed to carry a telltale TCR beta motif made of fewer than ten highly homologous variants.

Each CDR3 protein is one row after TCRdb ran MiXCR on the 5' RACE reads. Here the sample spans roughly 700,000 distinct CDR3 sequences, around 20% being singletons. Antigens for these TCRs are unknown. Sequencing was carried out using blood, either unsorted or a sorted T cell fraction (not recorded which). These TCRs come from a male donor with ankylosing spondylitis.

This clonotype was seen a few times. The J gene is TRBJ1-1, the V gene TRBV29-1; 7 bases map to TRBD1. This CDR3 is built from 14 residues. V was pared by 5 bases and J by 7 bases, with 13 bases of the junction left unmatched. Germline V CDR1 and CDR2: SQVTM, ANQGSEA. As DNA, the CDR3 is TGCAGCGTTTCTATCGGACAGGTCGTTCGTGAAGCTTTCTTT. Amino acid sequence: CSVSIGQVVREAFF.

The DNA of the CDR3 is TGTGCCAGCAGCCCAACGGCCGGACTAACCTACAATGAGCAGTTCTTC. The encoded protein is CASSPTAGLTYNEQFF. The V gene is TRBV7-2, the J gene TRBJ2-1; weak D call: TRBD2 (6 bases). CDR1 and CDR2 (germline): SGHTA, FQGNSA. The CDR3 consists of 16 residues. Trimming removed 5 bases at V and 2 bases at J, with 16 bases between.

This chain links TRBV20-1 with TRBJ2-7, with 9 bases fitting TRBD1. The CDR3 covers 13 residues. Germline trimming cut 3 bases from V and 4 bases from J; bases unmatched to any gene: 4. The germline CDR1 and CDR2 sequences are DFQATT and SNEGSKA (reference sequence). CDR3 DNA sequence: TGCAGTGCTAGGAAACAGGGGGCGTACGAGCAGTACTTC. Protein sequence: CSARKQGAYEQYF.

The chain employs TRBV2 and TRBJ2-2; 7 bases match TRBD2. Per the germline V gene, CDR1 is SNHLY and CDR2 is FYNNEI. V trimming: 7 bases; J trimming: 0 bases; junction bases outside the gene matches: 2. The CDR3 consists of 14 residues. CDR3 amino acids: CASKLAANTGELFF. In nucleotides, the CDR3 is TGTGCCAGCAAGCTAGCGGCGAACACCGGGGAGCTGTTTTTT. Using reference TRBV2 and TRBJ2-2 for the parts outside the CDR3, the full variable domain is EPEVTQTPSHQVTQMGQEVILRCVPISNHLYFYWYRQILGQKVEFLVSFYNNEISEKSEIFDDQFSVERPDGSNFTLKIRSTKLEDSAMYFCASKLAANTGELFFGEGSRLTVL.

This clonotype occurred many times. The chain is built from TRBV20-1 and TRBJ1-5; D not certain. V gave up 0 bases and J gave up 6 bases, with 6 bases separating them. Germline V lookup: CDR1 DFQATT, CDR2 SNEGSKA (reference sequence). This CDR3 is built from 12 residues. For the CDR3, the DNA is TGCAGTGCTAGAGAGGGGATTCAGCCCCAGCATTTT. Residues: CSAREGIQPQHF.

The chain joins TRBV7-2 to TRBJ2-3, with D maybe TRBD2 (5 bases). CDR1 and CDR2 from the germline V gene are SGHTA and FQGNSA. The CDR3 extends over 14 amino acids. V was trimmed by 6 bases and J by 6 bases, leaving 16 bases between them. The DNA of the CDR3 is TGTGCCAGCAGTGAAGCGGCCCCATTGGATACGCAGTATTTT. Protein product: CASSEAAPLDTQYF. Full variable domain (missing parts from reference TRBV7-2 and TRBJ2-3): GAGVSQSPSNKVTEKGKDVELRCDPISGHTALYWYRQSLGQGLEFLIYFQGNSAPDKSGLPSDRFSAERTGGSVSTLTIQRTQQEDSAVYLCASSEAAPLDTQYFGPGTRLTVL.

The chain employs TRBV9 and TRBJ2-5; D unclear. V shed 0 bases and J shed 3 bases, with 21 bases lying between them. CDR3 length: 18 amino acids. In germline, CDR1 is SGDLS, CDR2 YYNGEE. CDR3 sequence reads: CASSVGEVRATIEETQYF. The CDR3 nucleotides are TGTGCCAGCAGCGTAGGAGAGGTTAGAGCGACGATAGAAGAGACCCAGTACTTC.

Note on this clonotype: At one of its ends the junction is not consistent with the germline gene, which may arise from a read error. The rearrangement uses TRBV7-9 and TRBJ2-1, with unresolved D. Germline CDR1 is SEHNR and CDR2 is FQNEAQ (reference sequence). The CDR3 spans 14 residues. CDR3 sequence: CATSLYQEVNEQFF. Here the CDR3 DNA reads TGTGCCACCAGCTTATATCAGGAAGTCAATGAGCAGTTCTTC.

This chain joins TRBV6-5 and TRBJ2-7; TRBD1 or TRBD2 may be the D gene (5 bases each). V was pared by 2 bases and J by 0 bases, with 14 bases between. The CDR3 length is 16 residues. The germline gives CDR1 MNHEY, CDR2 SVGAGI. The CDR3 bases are TGTGCCAGCAGTTACCCCGACGGGGCCATCTCCTACGAGCAGTACTTC. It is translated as CASSYPDGAISYEQYF.

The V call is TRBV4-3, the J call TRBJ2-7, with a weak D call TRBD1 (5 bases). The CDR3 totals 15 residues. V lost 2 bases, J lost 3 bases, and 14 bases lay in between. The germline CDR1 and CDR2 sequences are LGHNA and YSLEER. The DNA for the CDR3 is TGCGCCAGCAGCCAATCCGACCAGGGCTACTACGAGCAGTACTTC. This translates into CASSQSDQGYYEQYF.

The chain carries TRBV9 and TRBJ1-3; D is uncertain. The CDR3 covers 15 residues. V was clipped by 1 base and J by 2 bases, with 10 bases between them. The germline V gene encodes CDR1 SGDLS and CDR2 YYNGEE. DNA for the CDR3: TGTGCCAGCAGCGTATCGGGAAAGGCTGGAAACACCATATATTTT. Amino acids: CASSVSGKAGNTIYF.

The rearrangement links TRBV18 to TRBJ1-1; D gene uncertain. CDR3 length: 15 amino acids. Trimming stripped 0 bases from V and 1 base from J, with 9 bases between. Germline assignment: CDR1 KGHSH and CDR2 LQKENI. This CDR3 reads CASSPPSSQNTEAFF. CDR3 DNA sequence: TGTGCCAGCTCACCACCATCTAGCCAGAACACTGAAGCTTTCTTT.

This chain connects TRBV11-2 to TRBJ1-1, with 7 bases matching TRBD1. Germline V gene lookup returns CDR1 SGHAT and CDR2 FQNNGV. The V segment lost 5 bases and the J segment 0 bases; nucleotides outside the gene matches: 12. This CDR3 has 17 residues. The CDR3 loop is CASSPRQGALMNTEAFF. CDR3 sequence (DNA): TGTGCCAGCAGCCCCAGACAGGGCGCCCTCATGAACACTGAAGCTTTCTTT.